This T cell receptor beta chain was found in a study of T-cell reconstitution after alpha-beta-depleted transplantation in children. As it was prepared, the TCRbeta library received unique molecular identifiers. TCRdb reanalysed the PCR reads using MiXCR and keeps one entry per CDR3 protein. The repertoire has 400,000 to 500,000 distinct CDR3 sequences, roughly a tenth of them found once; the top ten carry about 5%. V was pared by 0 bases and J by 1 base, with 7 bases between. The CDR3 loop spans 14 amino acids. Germline V gene sequence: CDR1 SGDLS, CDR2 YYNGEE. This rearrangement joins TRBV9 to TRBJ2-5; D remains ambiguous. Here the sequenced sample was PBMCs from the stem cell graft donor, taken from the stem cell graft. The receptor was derived from a human donor who donated a stem cell graft to a child with acute myeloid leukemia. This CDR3 reads CASSVEGPQETQYF. For the CDR3, the DNA is TGTGCCAGCAGCGTAGAGGGCCCCCAAGAGACCCAGTACTTC.